These 16 T cell receptor beta chains were all obtained from the same sample, sequenced in a study of shared clonotypes between healthy human individuals. Produced via immunoSEQ multiplex PCR; TCRdb's table is partial and in-frame only. Of hundreds of thousands of clones listed, roughly 96% are singletons. In the naive CD8 group, cells lacked CD45RO and were positively selected for CCR7, so terminally differentiated effector memory CD45RA+ cells were left out. What was sequenced was naive CD8+ T cells sorted from blood. The receptor set was obtained from a woman in her 30s in good health.

This clone was detected only once. V usage is TRBV15 and J usage is TRBJ1-2, with D unresolved. Germline loops: CDR1 LNHNV, CDR2 YYDKDF (reference sequence). V gave up 5 bases and J gave up 4 bases, with 17 bases separating them. CDR3 length equals 15 residues. The CDR3 sequence is CATSPRYAGLYGYTF. The CDR3 DNA sequence: TGTGCCACCAGCCCGCGCTATGCAGGACTCTATGGCTACACCTTC.

This chain uses TRBV21-1 with TRBJ1-1; the table's D call of TRBD1 was not tested on the DNA. TRBV21-1 is a recognized pseudogene. The CDR3 totals 15 residues. The CDR3 DNA sequence: TGTGCCAGCAGCAAAGATGGGGGCGTGAACACTGAAGCTTTCTTT. Protein: CASSKDGGVNTEAFF.

V gene TRBV19 combines with J gene TRBJ2-7, with D perhaps TRBD2 (7 bases). Trimming took 10 bases from V and 1 from J, leaving 14 bases between them. The CDR3 spans 13 residues. Germline CDR1 is LNHDA and CDR2 is SQIVND (reference sequence). For the CDR3, the DNA is TGTGCCACCAGTGGGAGGGGGTCCTACGAGCAGTACTTC. This sequence encodes CATSGRGSYEQYF.

V usage is TRBV25-1 and J usage is TRBJ2-7; 8 nucleotides match TRBD2. The V and J ends lost 6 bases and 3 bases, in that order; junction bases with no gene match: 7. CDR1 is MGHDK and CDR2 is SYGVNS in the germline V gene. This CDR3 contains 14 residues. The CDR3 DNA sequence: TGTGCCAGCAGAGGAACTAGCGGTAACTACGAGCAGTACTTC. As protein: CASRGTSGNYEQYF.

J is TRBJ2-7 and V is TRBV28, with 8 bases identical to TRBD2. This CDR3 has 16 amino acids. Trimming cost V 5 bases and J 2 bases; bases outside gene matches: 11. The germline CDR1 and CDR2 sequences are MDHEN and SYDVKM. The CDR3 nucleotides are TGTGCCAGCAGTCCCCGGGGGGGGAAGATTCCCTACGAGCAGTACTTC. Its translation is CASSPRGGKIPYEQYF.

This sequence joins TRBV2 and TRBJ1-1; maybe TRBD1 (5 bases). The V gene lost 10 bases and the J gene lost 1 base, with 16 bases spanning the gap. The CDR3 runs to 14 residues. The germline CDR1 and CDR2 sequences are SNHLY and FYNNEI. CDR3 protein: CAIGTDASNTEAFF. The DNA for the CDR3 is TGTGCCATTGGGACGGATGCCTCGAACACTGAAGCTTTCTTT.

This chain connects TRBV5-1 to TRBJ2-1; 10 bases align to TRBD2. The germline CDR1 and CDR2 sequences are SGHRS and YFSETQ. This CDR3 is 15 amino acids long. The junction had 1 base not matched to a gene; V was cut back by 4 bases and J by 0 bases. DNA of the CDR3: TGCGCCAGCAGCCCTAGCGGGAGCTCCTACAATGAGCAGTTCTTC. Protein: CASSPSGSSYNEQFF.

Only a few counts were recorded for this clone. The V call is TRBV20-1, the J call TRBJ2-5, with D unclear. V dropped 5 bases and J dropped 0 bases, with 1 base sitting between them. The CDR3 sequence is 10 residues long. The germline gives CDR1 DFQATT, CDR2 SNEGSKA (reference sequence). Here the CDR3 DNA reads TGCAGTGCTCACCAAGAGACCCAGTACTTC. Encoded protein: CSAHQETQYF.

J is TRBJ2-7 and V is TRBV28; D gene unclear. Germline CDR1 reads MDHEN; CDR2 reads SYDVKM. The CDR3 has 15 amino acids. Deletions cut 5 bases from V and 0 bases from J, with 14 bases between. CDR3 nucleotide sequence: TGTGCCAGCAGTGACTTTCAGGTCGGCTCCTACGAGCAGTACTTC. Its protein product is CASSDFQVGSYEQYF. Supplemented by reference TRBV28 and TRBJ2-7, the full variable domain reads DVKVTQSSRYLVKRTGEKVFLECVQDMDHENMFWYRQDPGLGLRLIYFSYDVKMKEKGDIPEGYSVSREKKERFSLILESASTNQTSMYLCASSDFQVGSYEQYFGPGTRLTVT.

This chain joins TRBV19 and TRBJ2-7, with 8 bases lining up with TRBD2. The V segment lost 7 bases and the J segment 2 bases; nucleotides outside the gene matches: 4. The CDR3 has 13 residues. CDR1 is LNHDA and CDR2 is SQIVND in the germline V gene (reference sequence). CDR3 nucleotides: TGTGCCAGTAACCCGGGAGGGACCTACGAGCAGTACTTC. It encodes CASNPGGTYEQYF.

This chain uses TRBV5-1 with TRBJ2-7; 11 nucleotides align to TRBD2. CDR1 is SGHRS and CDR2 is YFSETQ in the germline V gene. This CDR3 has 16 amino acids. After removal of 0 bases from V and 2 bases from J, the junction contained 4 bases not matched to a gene. The CDR3 nucleotides are TGCGCCAGCAGCTTGGACGGGACTAGCGGAACCTACGAGCAGTACTTC. It codes for CASSLDGTSGTYEQYF.

J is TRBJ2-5 and V is TRBV6-5, with no clear D. The CDR3 has 14 amino acids. With 0 bases removed from V and 4 bases from J, the gap between germline ends came to 9 bases. Germline CDR1 MNHEY, CDR2 SVGAGI. CDR3: CASSYSGMLETQYF. The CDR3 DNA reads as TGTGCCAGCAGTTACTCGGGAATGTTAGAGACCCAGTACTTC.

The chain uses TRBV6-1 and TRBJ2-5; D not certain. CDR1 is MNHNS, CDR2 SASEGT, per germline. V lost 6 bases to trimming and J lost 2 bases, with 7 bases between them. The CDR3 length is 12 residues. In DNA form, the CDR3 reads TGTGCCAGCAGCCCAGGTCAAGAGACCCAGTACTTC. This codes for CASSPGQETQYF.

The chain carries TRBV28 and TRBJ2-2; no reliable D call. V was pared by 3 bases and J by 4 bases, with 12 bases between. This CDR3 is 15 amino acids long. The germline gives CDR1 MDHEN, CDR2 SYDVKM. CDR3 in DNA: TGTGCCAGCAGTTTGCTTCAGGTCGTCACCGGGGAGCTGTTTTTT. Its translation: CASSLLQVVTGELFF.

The rearrangement links TRBV6-5 to TRBJ2-2; D might be TRBD2 (6 bases). Germline V CDR1 and CDR2: MNHEY, SVGAGI. The CDR3 has 14 residues. V was shortened by 2 bases and J by 5 bases, with 9 bases between the two germline ends. CDR3 nucleotides: TGTGCCAGCAGTTACGGAGGGATTACCGGGGAGCTGTTTTTT. It translates to CASSYGGITGELFF.

V and J are TRBV5-1 and TRBJ1-1; unclear D gene. Trimming stripped 3 bases from V and 0 bases from J, with 9 bases between. Germline lookup yields CDR1 SGHRS and CDR2 YFSETQ. The CDR3 loop spans 14 amino acids. For the CDR3, the DNA is TGCGCCAGCAGCTACATCCCAATGAACACTGAAGCTTTCTTT. Translation gives CASSYIPMNTEAFF.